The 18 T cell receptor beta chains in this list originate from one sample, sequenced in a study of T cell repertoires in cytomegalovirus infection. The antigens these receptors bind are not known. TCRdb re-analysed the reads in MiXCR, keeping a single row per CDR3 protein. The data show around 230,000 distinct CDR3 sequences, with approximately 38% seen just once and around 60% held by the top ten. The sequencing here drew on CD8+ T cells from cultured PBMCs, taken from culture after CMV antigen stimulation. Every receptor here comes from a human donor in good health (CMV status not recorded). Some clones in this sample may be carry-over from other donors' samples.

This clonotype was seen a handful of times. CDR3: CASSRDSAFF. The CDR3 DNA sequence: TGTGCCAGCAGCCGGGATTCAGCTTTCTTT. The rearrangement links TRBV7-2 to TRBJ1-1, with D unclear. The V gene's germline CDR1 is SGHTA and CDR2 FQGNSA. CDR3 length: 10 residues. Trimming left V 5 bases short and J 10 bases short, with 8 bases between.

The sample holds a few counts of this clonotype. The V and J genes are TRBV19 and TRBJ2-1; D is possibly TRBD1 (5 bases). The germline V gene encodes CDR1 LNHDA and CDR2 SQIVND (reference sequence). Trimming took off 3 bases at V and 0 bases at J, with 18 bases between the two ends. This CDR3 has 18 amino acids. CDR3 loop: CASSILLSTVGSYNEQFF. DNA of the CDR3: TGTGCCAGTAGTATTCTTCTATCGACAGTCGGCTCCTACAATGAGCAGTTCTTC.

The chain joins TRBV20-1 to TRBJ2-5, with D possibly matching TRBD1 (6 bases). Trimming left V 0 bases short and J 3 bases short, with 8 bases between. The length of the CDR3 is 13 residues. The germline V gene has CDR1 DFQATT and CDR2 SNEGSKA (reference sequence). The DNA for the CDR3 is TGCAGTGCTAGAGAACAGGGTGAAGAGACCCAGTACTTC. The encoded protein is CSAREQGEETQYF.

In its sample, this clonotype was seen a few times. V usage is TRBV19 and J usage is TRBJ1-1, with TRBD1 identical over 10 bases. The CDR3 consists of 15 residues. Germline V gene lookup returns CDR1 LNHDA and CDR2 SQIVND (reference sequence). J lost 2 bases, V lost 5 bases, and 5 bases had no gene match. CDR3 in amino acids: CASSSRQGANTEAFF. In nucleotides, the CDR3 is TGTGCCAGTAGTTCCAGACAGGGGGCCAACACTGAAGCTTTCTTT.

The V call is TRBV27, the J call TRBJ2-1; D is unclear. In germline, CDR1 is MNHEY, CDR2 SMNVEV (reference sequence). V was pared by 4 bases and J by 7 bases, with 20 bases between. The CDR3 is 16 residues long. As DNA, the CDR3 is TGTGCCAGCAGTTCGAGCATGGGTCAGTTGGTAAATGAGCAGTTCTTC. Translating it yields CASSSSMGQLVNEQFF.

V usage is TRBV7-3 and J usage is TRBJ2-1; 9 bases agree with TRBD2. Germline V gene data show CDR1 as SGHTA and CDR2 as FQGTGA. This CDR3 region has 17 residues. Trimming cost V 9 bases and J 6 bases; bases outside gene matches: 18. DNA of the CDR3: TGTGCCAGAAGTCGGCTAGCGGGGTCCTCAGGTGCCAATGAGCAGTTCTTC. This gives the protein CARSRLAGSSGANEQFF.

The rearrangement uses TRBV6-2 or TRBV6-3 and TRBJ2-1; the match to TRBD1 covers 7 bases. The length of the CDR3 is 15 residues. Losses at the gene ends were 4 bases for V and 0 bases for J; bases not matched to a gene: 3. Germline V gene lookup returns CDR1 MNHEY and CDR2 SVGEGT. CDR3 nucleotide sequence: TGTGCCAGCAGTTTTTACAGGGGCTCCTACAATGAGCAGTTCTTC. Amino acid sequence: CASSFYRGSYNEQFF.

The rearrangement uses TRBV2 and TRBJ2-7; the D gene could be TRBD1 or TRBD2 (5 bases each). With 2 bases removed from V and 1 base from J, the gap between germline ends came to 18 bases. The CDR3 extends over 17 amino acids. Per the germline V gene, CDR1 is SNHLY and CDR2 is FYNNEI. The CDR3 DNA reads as TGTGCCAGCAGTGAAACGGGGACGGGCAGGGAGTCCTACGAGCAGTACTTC. It yields the protein CASSETGTGRESYEQYF.

This clonotype was detected only a few times. Mismatch with germline at one junction end may stem from a read error. This chain connects TRBV4-1 to TRBJ1-2, with D unclear. This CDR3 spans 14 amino acids. Per the germline V gene, CDR1 is MGHRA and CDR2 is YSYEKL. CDR3 in amino acids: CASMGVEGPLGYTF. CDR3 DNA: TGTGCCAGCATGGGAGTAGAGGGCCCTCTAGGCTACACCTTC.

V and J are TRBV27 and TRBJ2-1; TRBD2 matches 9 bases. The CDR3 covers 18 residues. CDR1 and CDR2 from the germline V gene are MNHEY and SMNVEV (reference sequence). The V segment lost 1 base and the J segment 0 bases; nucleotides outside the gene matches: 7. The CDR3 region is CASSLWAASGTSYNEQFF. In nucleotides, the CDR3 is TGTGCCAGCAGTTTATGGGCGGCTAGCGGGACCTCCTACAATGAGCAGTTCTTC.

Only a few counts were recorded for this clonotype. The V and J genes are TRBV12-3 or TRBV12-4 and TRBJ1-3; a possible D gene is TRBD1 (5 bases). Trimming took 5 bases from V and 4 from J, leaving 12 bases between them. The CDR3 consists of 14 residues. The CDR3 loop reads CASSPRGAGNTIYF. As DNA, the CDR3 is TGTGCCAGCAGTCCCCGCGGGGCCGGAAACACCATATATTTT.

In its sample, this clonotype was seen a few times. The genes are TRBV7-3 and TRBJ2-5, with 7 bases aligning to TRBD2. The V gene end was trimmed by 5 bases and the J gene end by 4 bases; junction bases not matched to a gene: 13. Germline values: CDR1 SGHTA, CDR2 FQGTGA. This CDR3 has 16 amino acids. The CDR3 nucleotides are TGTGCCAGCAGCCCCGGGGTAGCGGGCTCCTCAGAGACCCAGTACTTC. This gives the protein CASSPGVAGSSETQYF.

This clonotype was seen many times. This chain links TRBV4-2 with TRBJ2-1; D call uncertain. Germline V gene data show CDR1 as LGHNA and CDR2 as YNFKEQ. V shed 0 bases and J shed 0 bases, with 9 bases lying between them. The CDR3 consists of 16 residues. The CDR3, as DNA: TGTGCCAGCAGCCAAGATACCGCTAGCTCCTACAATGAGCAGTTCTTC. Translation gives CASSQDTASSYNEQFF.

J is TRBJ2-7 and V is TRBV6-8, with 11 bases fitting TRBD1. After removal of 6 bases from V and 3 bases from J, the junction contained 4 bases not matched to a gene. Germline V lookup: CDR1 MNHGY, CDR2 SAAAGT. The CDR3 totals 14 residues. The CDR3 loop reads CASSRTGGLYEQYF. Here the CDR3 DNA reads TGTGCCAGCAGCCGGACAGGGGGCCTCTACGAGCAGTACTTC.

V and J are TRBV11-2 and TRBJ2-7; no clear D gene. Germline-derived CDR1 and CDR2 are SGHAT and FQNNGV. This CDR3 is 15 amino acids long. Trimming stripped 3 bases from V and 3 bases from J, with 15 bases between. This CDR3 is CASSFDYYSIYEQYF. The DNA of the CDR3 is TGTGCCAGCAGCTTCGATTACTACTCGATCTACGAGCAGTACTTC.

The chain couples TRBV19 to TRBJ1-1, with a weak D call TRBD1 (6 bases). This CDR3 region has 16 residues. Germline lookup yields CDR1 LNHDA and CDR2 SQIVND (reference sequence). The V and J ends lost 3 bases and 4 bases respectively, with 18 bases between them. As DNA, the CDR3 is TGTGCCAGTAGTATCCGAAAATACAGGGATTTCACTGAAGCTTTCTTT. This sequence encodes CASSIRKYRDFTEAFF.

This clonotype turned up a few times. This chain joins TRBV6-1 and TRBJ1-5, with D uncertain. V gave up 1 base and J gave up 6 bases, with 7 bases separating them. Germline CDR1 and CDR2: MNHNS and SASEGT. This CDR3 contains 13 residues. The CDR3 spells CASSEEARQPQHF. CDR3 nucleotide sequence: TGTGCCAGCAGTGAAGAGGCGCGTCAGCCCCAGCATTTT.

This clonotype appeared many times. The chain carries TRBV6-1 and TRBJ1-1, with D unresolved. The CDR3 totals 13 residues. Between the trimmed V and J ends, which lost 6 bases and 0 bases, there was a span of 8 bases. Germline loops: CDR1 MNHNS, CDR2 SASEGT. The CDR3: CASRTSLNTEAFF. DNA of the CDR3: TGTGCCAGCAGGACAAGCCTGAACACTGAAGCTTTCTTT.